The following is a T cell receptor beta chain sequence with its context. Its antigen is not identified. This sample is drawn from a study of cytomegalovirus exposure and HLA in healthy donors. General study findings and limits: What TCR beta sequences reportedly achieved was accurate prediction of HLA-A and HLA-B alleles in most subjects.

Primers included in the PCR were 60 Vbeta and 13 Jbeta primers. Assay used: immunoSEQ multiplex PCR; TCRdb lists only in-frame clones, some missing. The data hold 150,000 to 200,000 clones, with 65% to 85% observed a single time. CDR1 LGHNA and CDR2 YSLEER come from the germline V gene. The CDR3 has 17 residues. Trimming stripped 0 bases from V and 4 bases from J, with 15 bases between. This TCR derives from a man aged 18 to 29 in good health and CMV-seronegative. The sequenced sample consisted of PBMCs. The genes are TRBV4-3 and TRBJ2-2, with D perhaps matching TRBD1 (6 bases). The CDR3 bases are TGCGCCAGCAGCCAAGATGCCCACTACAGGGCCACCGGGGAGCTGTTTTTT. Protein product: CASSQDAHYRATGELFF.